Below, 23 T cell receptor beta chains from the same sample are listed, as sequenced in a study of blood T cell repertoires in COVID-19. Assay: immunoSEQ multiplex PCR; the TCRdb copy retains only in-frame clones and omits some. The table lists 150,000 to 200,000 clones, 65% to 85% of them singletons. The sample consisted of PBMCs or T cells enriched from blood (not recorded which). The source of these receptors is a woman aged 55 to 70 who had recovered from COVID-19.

The chain combines TRBV13 with TRBJ2-3, with a weak D call TRBD2 (5 bases). The CDR3 covers 12 residues. With 8 bases removed from V and 10 bases from J, the gap between germline ends came to 16 bases. Per germline, CDR1 PRHDT and CDR2 FYEKMQ (reference sequence). The CDR3 DNA reads TGTGCCAGCGGGCTAGCTGGACCTCCGCAGTATTTT. Translation: CASGLAGPPQYF. The full variable domain, rest sourced from reference TRBV13 and TRBJ2-3, is AAGVIQSPRHLIKEKRETATLKCYPIPRHDTVYWYQQGPGQDPQFLISFYEKMQSDKGSIPDRFSAQQFSDYHSELNMSSLELGDSALYFCASGLAGPPQYFGPGTRLTVL.

This sequence joins TRBV18 and TRBJ1-1; the D gene is possibly TRBD1 (6 bases). V was clipped by 6 bases and J by 4 bases, with 12 bases between them. The CDR3 has 13 amino acids. The germline CDR1 and CDR2 sequences are KGHSH and LQKENI. In DNA form, the CDR3 reads TGTGCCAGCTCCTCAGGGGTCTCCACTGAAGCTTTCTTT. Its translation is CASSSGVSTEAFF.

This chain joins TRBV12-3 or TRBV12-4 and TRBJ1-1; tentatively, D is TRBD1 (5 bases). Deletions cut 7 bases from V and 5 bases from J, with 14 bases between. CDR3 length equals 13 residues. In DNA, the CDR3 is TGTGCCAGCATCCAGACCGACAGTACTGAAGCTTTCTTT. It encodes CASIQTDSTEAFF.

This rearrangement joins TRBV3-1 (or the pseudogene TRBV3-2) to TRBJ1-1; D gene unclear. The CDR3 length is 17 residues. Trimming removed 0 bases from V and 0 bases from J, with 14 bases in between. Germline V gene lookup returns CDR1 LGHDT and CDR2 YNNKEL (reference sequence). In DNA, the CDR3 is TGTGCCAGCAGCCAAGATGGTTCGCGGGGAGTGAACACTGAAGCTTTCTTT. It codes for CASSQDGSRGVNTEAFF.

CDR3 residues: CASRGLAGVYEQYF. The CDR3 DNA reads as TGTGCCAGCAGAGGACTAGCGGGGGTGTACGAGCAGTACTTC. This sequence joins TRBV27 and TRBJ2-7; 13 bases are shared with TRBD2. Germline CDR1 MNHEY, CDR2 SMNVEV (reference sequence). V trimming: 6 bases; J trimming: 4 bases; junction bases outside the gene matches: 3. This CDR3 is 14 amino acids long.

This chain joins TRBV30 and TRBJ1-2; D not certain. The CDR3 runs 14 residues. V was clipped by 1 base and J by 1 base, with 10 bases between them. CDR1 is GTSNPN, CDR2 SVGIG, per germline (reference sequence). CDR3 coding DNA: TGTGCCTGGAGTGATCAGAGGAGTAACTATGGCTACACCTTC. This translates into CAWSDQRSNYGYTF.

This clone came up once. This CDR3 reads CASSFNEGGMNTEAFF. DNA for the CDR3: TGTGCCAGCAGTTTTAATGAGGGGGGGATGAACACTGAAGCTTTCTTT. The chain carries TRBV28 and TRBJ1-1; the D gene is possibly TRBD1 (6 bases). Germline V CDR1 and CDR2: MDHEN, SYDVKM. Trimming removed 3 bases from V and 0 bases from J, with 14 bases in between. CDR3 length: 16 residues.

V and J are TRBV24-1 and TRBJ2-1, with TRBD1 as a possible D gene (6 bases). Trimming left V 5 bases short and J 10 bases short, with 17 bases between. CDR3 length: 14 residues. The germline gives CDR1 KGHDR, CDR2 SFDVKD. The CDR3 here is CATSGTGRSVEQFF. The CDR3 nucleotides read TGTGCCACCAGTGGAACAGGGAGATCGGTCGAGCAGTTCTTC.

This clone was recorded a few times. V and J are TRBV4-2 and TRBJ2-7; 8 nucleotides align to TRBD1. Looked up from germline, CDR1 is LGHNA and CDR2 is YNFKEQ. There are 13 residues in the CDR3. V was clipped by 2 bases and J by 9 bases; unmatched bases: 6. For the CDR3, the DNA is TGTGCCAGCAGCCAACTACAGGGGGATGGGCAGTACTTC. This encodes CASSQLQGDGQYF.

The CDR3 spells CASSTRLGGGETQYF. CDR3 coding DNA: TGCGCCAGCAGCACCCGTCTAGGGGGGGGAGAGACCCAGTACTTC. The chain uses TRBV5-1 and TRBJ2-5; D possibly corresponds to TRBD2 (7 bases). Germline CDR1 and CDR2: SGHRS and YFSETQ. The CDR3 length is 15 residues. V lost 4 bases and J 4 bases, leaving 17 bases between the germline ends. Full variable domain (rest looked up from reference TRBV5-1 and TRBJ2-5): KAGVTQTPRYLIKTRGQQVTLSCSPISGHRSVSWYQQTPGQGLQFLFEYFSETQRNKGNFPGRFSGRQFSNSRSEMNVSTLELGDSALYLCASSTRLGGGETQYFGPGTRLLVL.

The V and J genes are TRBV7-9 and TRBJ1-4; tentatively, D is TRBD1 (5 bases). Trimming took 5 bases from V and 7 from J, leaving 17 bases between them. Germline loops: CDR1 SEHNR, CDR2 FQNEAQ (reference sequence). This CDR3 has 15 residues. The CDR3, as DNA: TGTGCCAGCAGCCCGCCCGGGACTAGCGGTGAAAAACTGTTTTTT. Encoded protein: CASSPPGTSGEKLFF.

The V call is TRBV19, the J call TRBJ2-7, with 7 bases lining up with TRBD1. Germline loops: CDR1 LNHDA, CDR2 SQIVND (reference sequence). V shed 6 bases, J shed 6 bases, and the junction held 17 bases outside the gene matches. This CDR3 has 16 residues. CDR3 sequence (DNA): TGTGCCAGTAGCGAAGGGGGCGGAATAGCTCCTAGCGAGCAGTACTTC. Protein sequence: CASSEGGGIAPSEQYF.

V gene TRBV2 combines with J gene TRBJ2-7, with D perhaps matching TRBD2 (5 bases). Germline CDR1 and CDR2: SNHLY and FYNNEI. Trimming pared 7 bases from V and 7 bases from J, leaving 14 bases between. There are 12 residues in the CDR3. CDR3 DNA sequence: TGTGCCAGCACGGTCGGACTGGGTGAGCAGTACTTC. Its protein product is CASTVGLGEQYF.

The rearrangement uses TRBV24-1 and TRBJ2-2; perhaps TRBD1 as D (6 bases). The CDR3 is made up of 15 amino acids. The V end lost 6 bases, the J end lost 4 bases, and 14 bases lay between the germline ends. Germline assignment: CDR1 KGHDR and CDR2 SFDVKD. This CDR3 reads CATSPRAGATGELFF. CDR3 DNA: TGTGCCACCAGTCCCAGGGCAGGGGCCACCGGGGAGCTGTTTTTT.

The chain links TRBV5-1 to TRBJ2-7, with 8 bases lining up with TRBD1. J was trimmed by 4 bases and V by 4 bases; bases with no gene match: 4. This CDR3 region has 13 residues. Germline assignment: CDR1 SGHRS and CDR2 YFSETQ. The CDR3 DNA sequence: TGCGCCAGCAGCGCCCGGACAGGGTACGAGCAGTACTTC. It specifies CASSARTGYEQYF.

The rearrangement links TRBV5-4 to TRBJ1-1; D not certain. Looked up from germline, CDR1 is SGHNT and CDR2 is YYREEE (reference sequence). The V and J ends lost 1 base and 1 base respectively, with 8 bases between them. The CDR3 is 14 residues long. The DNA for the CDR3 is TGTGCCAGCAGCTTGAGCGGGCAGAACACTGAAGCTTTCTTT. This encodes CASSLSGQNTEAFF.

The CDR3 sequence is CASRPTGGKYGYTF. The DNA of the CDR3 is TGTGCCAGCAGACCAACAGGGGGGAAATATGGCTACACCTTC. This rearrangement joins TRBV11-2 to TRBJ1-2; 8 nucleotides line up with TRBD1. Looked up from germline, CDR1 is SGHAT and CDR2 is FQNNGV. The CDR3 sequence is 14 residues long. V lost 6 bases and J lost 5; bases outside the gene matches: 8.

The chain is built from TRBV7-9 and TRBJ2-2, with D tentatively TRBD1 (7 bases). Germline V gene sequence: CDR1 SEHNR, CDR2 FQNEAQ (reference sequence). V lost 4 bases and J lost 1, with 13 bases in between. The CDR3 extends over 16 amino acids. Written as DNA, the CDR3 is TGTGCCAGCAGCTCAGGGGGGACAGTGAACACCGGGGAGCTGTTTTTT. It yields the protein CASSSGGTVNTGELFF.

The rearrangement uses TRBV7-9 and TRBJ2-7; possibly TRBD1 for D (6 bases). Germline V gene lookup returns CDR1 SEHNR and CDR2 FQNEAQ (reference sequence). The V end was cut by 2 bases, the J end by 1 base, with 12 bases between. The CDR3 sequence is 15 residues long. This CDR3 reads CASSLSGVLSYEQYF. The CDR3 coding sequence is TGTGCCAGCAGCTTATCAGGGGTACTTTCCTACGAGCAGTACTTC.

V and J are TRBV30 and TRBJ1-6; 8 bases line up with TRBD1. V trimming: 5 bases; J trimming: 9 bases; junction bases outside the gene matches: 12. Germline CDR1 and CDR2: GTSNPN and SVGIG (reference sequence). The CDR3 consists of 15 residues. CDR3 DNA: TGTGCCTGGGCTTACAGGGGGGTTAGTGGTTCACCCCTCCACTTT. As protein: CAWAYRGVSGSPLHF.

The gene calls are TRBV11-3 and TRBJ2-1, with D tentatively TRBD1 (5 bases). Germline V gene sequence: CDR1 SGHNT, CDR2 YENEEA. The length of the CDR3 is 15 residues. Trimming stripped 4 bases from V and 0 bases from J, with 10 bases between. Here the CDR3 reads CASSSDRSSYNEQFF. CDR3 DNA: TGTGCCAGCAGCTCCGACAGAAGCTCCTACAATGAGCAGTTCTTC.

This clone came up a few times. V usage is TRBV28 and J usage is TRBJ1-1, with D possibly being TRBD1 (6 bases). Germline loops: CDR1 MDHEN, CDR2 SYDVKM. This CDR3 spans 13 amino acids. V dropped 4 bases and J dropped 10 bases, with 16 bases sitting between them. CDR3 coding DNA: TGTGCCAGCAGTTCCTACAGGGTGATCGGAGCTTTCTTT. Protein: CASSSYRVIGAFF. The full variable domain, with the rest looked up from reference TRBV28 and TRBJ1-1, is DVKVTQSSRYLVKRTGEKVFLECVQDMDHENMFWYRQDPGLGLRLIYFSYDVKMKEKGDIPEGYSVSREKKERFSLILESASTNQTSMYLCASSSYRVIGAFFGQGTRLTVV.

This clone was recorded once. The chain links TRBV10-3 to TRBJ2-3, with 13 bases identical to TRBD2. The germline gives CDR1 ENHRY, CDR2 SYGVKD. The junction had 7 bases not matched to a gene; V was cut back by 7 bases and J by 3 bases. The CDR3 extends over 16 amino acids. CDR3 coding DNA: TGTGCCATCAAAGGGGAACTAGCGGGGGGGACAGATACGCAGTATTTT. Its protein is CAIKGELAGGTDTQYF.